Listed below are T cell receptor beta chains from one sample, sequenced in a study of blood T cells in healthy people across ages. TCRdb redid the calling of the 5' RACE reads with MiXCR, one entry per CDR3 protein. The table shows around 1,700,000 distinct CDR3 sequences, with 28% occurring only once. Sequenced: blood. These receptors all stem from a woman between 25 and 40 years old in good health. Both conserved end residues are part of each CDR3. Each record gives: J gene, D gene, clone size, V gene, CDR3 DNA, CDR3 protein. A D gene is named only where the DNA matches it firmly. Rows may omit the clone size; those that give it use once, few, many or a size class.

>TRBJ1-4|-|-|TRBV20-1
TGCAGTGCCCCCCCGGCAGGGGAGTCGGAAAAACTGTTTTTT
CSAPPAGESEKLFF
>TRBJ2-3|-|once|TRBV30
TGTGCCTGGAGCGACACGGCGGGCGGCACAGATACGCAGTATTTT
CAWSDTAGGTDTQYF
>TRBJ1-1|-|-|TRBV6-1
TGTGCCAGCAGTGAGGGGGCCGCTGAAGCTTTCTTT
CASSEGAAEAFF
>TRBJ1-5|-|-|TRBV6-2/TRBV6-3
TGTGCCAGCAGTCTCCAGGGAAATCAGCCCCGGCATTTT
CASSLQGNQPRHF
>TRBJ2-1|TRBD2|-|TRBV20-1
TGCAGTGCCACCCCCTATCCCGGGACTAGCGGTTACAATGAGCAGTTCTTC
CSATPYPGTSGYNEQFF
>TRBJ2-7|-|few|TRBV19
TGTGCCAGTAGTATAAGAGGGGGGCTGTACTACGAGCAGTACTTC
CASSIRGGLYYEQYF
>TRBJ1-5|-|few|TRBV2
TGTGCCAGCCGGCCCAGGAGTAATCAGCCCCAGCATTTT
CASRPRSNQPQHF
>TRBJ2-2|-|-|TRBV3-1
TGCGCCAGCACCCCCTCCACCTCCATGGGCGGGGAGCTGTTTTTT
CASTPSTSMGGELFF
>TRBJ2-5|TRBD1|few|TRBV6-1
TGTGCCAGCAGTGCCACAGGGGGGCAAGAGACCCAGTACTTC
CASSATGGQETQYF
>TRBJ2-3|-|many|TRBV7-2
TGTGCCAGCAGTCTCTCATCCAACACAGATACGCAGTATTTT
CASSLSSNTDTQYF
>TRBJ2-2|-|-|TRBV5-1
TGCGCCAGCAGCGTGGAGCGGCACACCGGGGAGCGGTTTTTT
CASSVERHTGERFF
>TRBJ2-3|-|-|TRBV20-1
TGCGGTGCTAGGAGGGAGTCAGATACGCAGTATTTT
CGARRESDTQYF
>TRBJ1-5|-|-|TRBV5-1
TGCGCCAGCAGCTTATACATCGGGCAGCCCCAGCATTTT
CASSLYIGQPQHF
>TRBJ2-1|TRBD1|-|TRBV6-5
TGTGCCAGCAGTCCAGGGGGCGGAAGGAATGAGCAGTTCTTC
CASSPGGGRNEQFF
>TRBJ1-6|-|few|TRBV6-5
TGTGCCAGCAGTTACTCGAGGGGAGACCTGCCTAATTCACCCCTCCACTTT
CASSYSRGDLPNSPLHF
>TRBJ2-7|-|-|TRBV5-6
TGTGCCAGCAGCCCTCAATGGGGGGACGAGCAGTACTTC
CASSPQWGDEQYF
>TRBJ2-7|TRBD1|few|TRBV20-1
TGCAGTGCTAGGGGGGACAGAGCAGCCTACGAGCAGTACTTC
CSARGDRAAYEQYF
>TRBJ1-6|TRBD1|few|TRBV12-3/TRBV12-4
TGTGCCAGCAGCCATACAGGGGGCGTAGGGTCACCCCTCCACTTT
CASSHTGGVGSPLHF
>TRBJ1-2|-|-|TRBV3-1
TGTGCCAGCAGCCAGACAGCGCACGGTGGCTACACCTTC
CASSQTAHGGYTF